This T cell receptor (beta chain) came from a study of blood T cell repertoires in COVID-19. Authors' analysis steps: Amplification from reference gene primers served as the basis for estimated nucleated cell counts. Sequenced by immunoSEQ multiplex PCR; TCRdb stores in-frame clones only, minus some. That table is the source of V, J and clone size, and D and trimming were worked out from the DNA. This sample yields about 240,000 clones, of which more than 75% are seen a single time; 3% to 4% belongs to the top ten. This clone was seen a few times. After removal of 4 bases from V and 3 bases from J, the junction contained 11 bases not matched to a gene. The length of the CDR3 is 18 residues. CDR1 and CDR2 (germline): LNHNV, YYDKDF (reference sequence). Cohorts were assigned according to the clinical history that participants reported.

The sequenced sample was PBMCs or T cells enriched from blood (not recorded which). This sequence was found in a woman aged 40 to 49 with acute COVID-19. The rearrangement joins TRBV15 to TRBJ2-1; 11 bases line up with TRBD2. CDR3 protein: CATSKGLADIGLYNEQFF. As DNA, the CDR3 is TGTGCCACCAGCAAGGGACTAGCGGACATAGGACTCTACAATGAGCAGTTCTTC.